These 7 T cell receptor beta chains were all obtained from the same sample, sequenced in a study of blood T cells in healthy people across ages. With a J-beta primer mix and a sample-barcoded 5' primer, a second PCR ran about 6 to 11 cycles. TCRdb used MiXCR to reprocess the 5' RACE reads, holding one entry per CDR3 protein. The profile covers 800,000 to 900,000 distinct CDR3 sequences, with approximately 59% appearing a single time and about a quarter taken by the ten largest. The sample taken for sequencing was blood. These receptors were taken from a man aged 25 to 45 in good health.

CDR3 amino acids: CASSVRSGGAYNEQFF. The CDR3, as DNA: TGTGCCAGCAGCGTAAGAAGCGGGGGGGCCTACAATGAGCAGTTCTTC. The genes are TRBV7-2 and TRBJ2-1; 10 bases are shared with TRBD2. Germline CDR1 SGHTA, CDR2 FQGNSA. The CDR3 has 16 amino acids. V shed 5 bases and J 2 bases; nucleotides not matched to a gene: 6.

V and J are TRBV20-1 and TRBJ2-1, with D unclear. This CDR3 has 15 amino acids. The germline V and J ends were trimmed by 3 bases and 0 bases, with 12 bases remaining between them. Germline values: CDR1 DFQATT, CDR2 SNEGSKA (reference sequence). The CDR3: CSASSGPSSYNEQFF. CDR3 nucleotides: TGCAGTGCTAGTTCCGGACCGAGCTCCTACAATGAGCAGTTCTTC.

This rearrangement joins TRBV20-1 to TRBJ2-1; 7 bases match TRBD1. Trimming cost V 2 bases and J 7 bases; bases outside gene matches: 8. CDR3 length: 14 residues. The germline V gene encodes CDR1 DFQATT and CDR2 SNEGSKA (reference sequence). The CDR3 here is CSARTGALGNEQFF. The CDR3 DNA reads TGCAGTGCTAGAACAGGGGCCCTGGGAAATGAGCAGTTCTTC.

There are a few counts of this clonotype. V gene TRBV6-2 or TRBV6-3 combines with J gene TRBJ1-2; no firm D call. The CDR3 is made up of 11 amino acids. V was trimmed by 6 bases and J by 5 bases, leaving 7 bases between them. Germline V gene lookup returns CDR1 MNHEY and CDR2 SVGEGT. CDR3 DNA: TGTGCCAGCAGGGACCCTTATGGCTACACCTTC. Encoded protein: CASRDPYGYTF.

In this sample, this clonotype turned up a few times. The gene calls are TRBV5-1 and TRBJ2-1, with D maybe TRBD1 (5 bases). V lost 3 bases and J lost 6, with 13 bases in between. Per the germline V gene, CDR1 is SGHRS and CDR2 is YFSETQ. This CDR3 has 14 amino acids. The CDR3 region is CASSSDSSPNEQFF. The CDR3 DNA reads TGCGCCAGCAGCTCAGACAGTTCCCCCAATGAGCAGTTCTTC.

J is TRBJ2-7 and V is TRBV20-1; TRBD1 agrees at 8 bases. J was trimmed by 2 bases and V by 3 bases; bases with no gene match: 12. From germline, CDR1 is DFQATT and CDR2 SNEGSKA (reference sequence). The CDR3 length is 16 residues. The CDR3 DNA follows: TGCAGTGCTAGGAGGGATCTCCGGGACAGGCCCTACGAGCAGTACTTC. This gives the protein CSARRDLRDRPYEQYF.

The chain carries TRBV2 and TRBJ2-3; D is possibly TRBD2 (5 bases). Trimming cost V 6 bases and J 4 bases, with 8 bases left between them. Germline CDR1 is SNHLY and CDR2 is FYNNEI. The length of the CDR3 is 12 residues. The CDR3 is CASRELADTQYF. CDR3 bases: TGTGCCAGCAGGGAACTAGCAGATACGCAGTATTTT.